Presented here are 17 T cell receptor beta chains from one specimen sequenced in a study of blood T cell repertoires in COVID-19. Sequenced by immunoSEQ multiplex PCR; TCRdb stores in-frame clones only, minus some. This sample carries tens of thousands of clones, around 70% of them seen once, and the ten largest clones take roughly 21%. The sequenced material came from peripheral blood. These TCRs come from a man aged 70 or older with acute or convalescent COVID-19.

The chain carries TRBV28 and TRBJ1-2, with TRBD1 matching over 11 bases. Trimming took 5 bases from V and 4 from J; bases not matched to a gene: 9. Germline V gene data show CDR1 as MDHEN and CDR2 as SYDVKM. This CDR3 contains 16 residues. The CDR3 loop is CASSRTGGSSGYGYTF. DNA for the CDR3: TGTGCCAGCAGTAGGACAGGGGGCTCTTCTGGCTATGGCTACACCTTC.

The chain employs TRBV6-2 or TRBV6-3 and TRBJ2-3, with 9 bases aligning to TRBD1. From germline, CDR1 is MNHEY and CDR2 SVGEGT. V shed 2 bases and J 2 bases; nucleotides not matched to a gene: 5. The CDR3 loop spans 16 amino acids. The CDR3 DNA is TGTGCCAGCAGTTACCCAGGACAGGGGCTCACAGATACGCAGTATTTT. Amino acid sequence: CASSYPGQGLTDTQYF.

This chain uses TRBV7-9 with TRBJ2-1; possible D gene TRBD2, 6 bases. Looked up from germline, CDR1 is SEHNR and CDR2 is FQNEAQ (reference sequence). This CDR3 comprises 15 residues. V lost 5 bases and J lost 0, with 11 bases in between. This CDR3 is CASSNSGSSYNEQFF. CDR3 DNA sequence: TGTGCCAGCAGCAATAGCGGTAGCTCCTACAATGAGCAGTTCTTC.

This rearrangement joins TRBV6-1 to TRBJ2-7, with D perhaps matching TRBD2 (5 bases). CDR1 MNHNS and CDR2 SASEGT come from the germline V gene. The V end lost 3 bases, the J end lost 1 base, and 10 bases lay between the germline ends. The CDR3 is made up of 14 amino acids. In DNA form, the CDR3 reads TGTGCCAGCAGTGATCCCAGCGGTTCCTACGAGCAGTACTTC. Translation gives CASSDPSGSYEQYF.

The genes are TRBV7-2 and TRBJ1-4, with D perhaps TRBD1 (5 bases). The CDR3 length is 16 residues. Trimming removed 4 bases at V and 8 bases at J, with 20 bases between. The germline V gene encodes CDR1 SGHTA and CDR2 FQGNSA. The CDR3 sequence is CASSSMGTYDGEKLFF. DNA of the CDR3: TGTGCCAGCAGCTCCATGGGGACTTACGACGGCGAAAAACTGTTTTTT.

V and J are TRBV11-2 and TRBJ2-1, with 9 positions matching TRBD1. Germline trimming cut 5 bases from V and 8 bases from J; bases unmatched to any gene: 13. The CDR3 spans 16 residues. Germline V lookup: CDR1 SGHAT, CDR2 FQNNGV. The DNA of the CDR3 is TGTGCCAGCAGCCGAAGGCGGGACAGGGTGGATCATGAGCAGTTCTTC. This sequence encodes CASSRRRDRVDHEQFF.

V usage is TRBV5-1 and J usage is TRBJ1-5; no reliable D call. This CDR3 is 15 amino acids long. From germline, CDR1 is SGHRS and CDR2 YFSETQ. Trimming removed 0 bases at V and 9 bases at J, with 16 bases between. CDR3 DNA sequence: TGCGCCAGCAGCTTGGACGGGGTCATCCCAGGGCCCCAGCATTTT. It specifies CASSLDGVIPGPQHF.

By share of the sample, this clone is medium-sized. The rearrangement links TRBV18 to TRBJ2-2; D might be TRBD2 (6 bases). Between the trimmed V and J ends, which lost 4 bases and 1 base, there was a span of 16 bases. The CDR3 runs 17 residues. CDR1 and CDR2 from the germline V gene are KGHSH and LQKENI. The CDR3, as DNA: TGTGCCAGCTCACGCCGGGGGACTCCGGAGAACACCGGGGAGCTGTTTTTT. It is translated as CASSRRGTPENTGELFF.

This clone was detected a few times. The genes are TRBV4-3 and TRBJ2-7, with TRBD2 as a possible D gene (5 bases). In germline, CDR1 is LGHNA, CDR2 YSLEER. The CDR3 consists of 15 residues. Trimming took 4 bases from V and 0 from J, leaving 13 bases between them. CDR3 in DNA: TGCGCCAGCAGCCCAGCGGTCCAGGCCTCCTACGAGCAGTACTTC. This encodes CASSPAVQASYEQYF.

The V and J genes are TRBV6-4 and TRBJ1-1; D is uncertain. Germline V gene lookup returns CDR1 MRHNA and CDR2 SNTAGT. With 4 bases removed from V and 5 bases from J, the gap between germline ends came to 11 bases. This CDR3 contains 13 residues. CDR3 sequence: CASSGGEGTEAFF. In DNA, the CDR3 is TGTGCCAGCAGTGGGGGAGAAGGGACTGAAGCTTTCTTT.

The CDR3 sequence: CASAGTGSTDTQYF. In nucleotides, the CDR3 is TGTGCCAGCGCCGGGACAGGGAGCACAGATACGCAGTATTTT. The V gene is TRBV6-5, the J gene TRBJ2-3; TRBD1 matches at 9 bases. V trimming: 8 bases; J trimming: 0 bases; junction bases outside the gene matches: 3. This CDR3 is built from 14 residues. The germline CDR1 and CDR2 sequences are MNHEY and SVGAGI.

This clone showed up just a few times. The rearrangement uses TRBV7-2 and TRBJ1-1; TRBD1 matches 7 bases. The CDR3 runs 12 residues. Trimming at V came to 4 bases and at J to 9 bases, leaving 5 bases not matched to a gene. Germline V gives CDR1 SGHTA, CDR2 FQGNSA. CDR3 loop: CASSYRDRQAFF. The CDR3, as DNA: TGTGCCAGCAGCTACCGGGACAGACAAGCTTTCTTT.

The V gene is TRBV29-1, the J gene TRBJ2-2; 9 bases are a match to TRBD1. Looked up from germline, CDR1 is SQVTM and CDR2 is ANQGSEA. The V gene end was trimmed by 3 bases and the J gene end by 7 bases; junction bases not matched to a gene: 6. There are 14 residues in the CDR3. CDR3 region: CSVEGQGDSGELFF. The DNA of the CDR3 is TGCAGCGTTGAGGGACAGGGTGACAGCGGGGAGCTGTTTTTT.

DNA of the CDR3: TGTGCCAGCAGCACCCAGGGAACAGGCAATGAGCAGTTCTTC. This sequence encodes CASSTQGTGNEQFF. The V gene is TRBV21-1, the J gene TRBJ2-1; TRBD1 is the table's D call, not checked against the DNA. TRBV21-1 is listed as a pseudogene. This CDR3 has 14 amino acids.

This chain joins TRBV27 and TRBJ2-1; 11 nucleotides line up with TRBD2. The CDR3 is 15 amino acids. Trimming took 2 bases from V and 4 from J; bases not matched to a gene: 1. Per germline, CDR1 MNHEY and CDR2 SMNVEV (reference sequence). CDR3 DNA: TGTGCCAGCAGTTTACTAGCGGGAGGTTACAATGAGCAGTTCTTC. Translated, it gives CASSLLAGGYNEQFF.

V usage is TRBV5-5 and J usage is TRBJ2-1; 7 bases are a match to TRBD2. Trimming at V came to 3 bases and at J to 3 bases, leaving 12 bases not matched to a gene. Germline V gene lookup returns CDR1 SGHKS and CDR2 YYEKEE (reference sequence). The CDR3 totals 17 residues. The CDR3 DNA sequence: TGTGCCAGCAGCTCCGACTTGACTAGCCGGTTCTACAATGAGCAGTTCTTC. Protein product: CASSSDLTSRFYNEQFF.

This chain links TRBV12-3 or TRBV12-4 with TRBJ1-1; D possibly corresponds to TRBD1 (6 bases). This CDR3 spans 13 amino acids. V gave up 2 bases and J gave up 7 bases, with 11 bases separating them. CDR3 region: CASSLNRAFEAFF. DNA for the CDR3: TGTGCCAGCAGTTTAAACAGGGCTTTTGAAGCTTTCTTT.